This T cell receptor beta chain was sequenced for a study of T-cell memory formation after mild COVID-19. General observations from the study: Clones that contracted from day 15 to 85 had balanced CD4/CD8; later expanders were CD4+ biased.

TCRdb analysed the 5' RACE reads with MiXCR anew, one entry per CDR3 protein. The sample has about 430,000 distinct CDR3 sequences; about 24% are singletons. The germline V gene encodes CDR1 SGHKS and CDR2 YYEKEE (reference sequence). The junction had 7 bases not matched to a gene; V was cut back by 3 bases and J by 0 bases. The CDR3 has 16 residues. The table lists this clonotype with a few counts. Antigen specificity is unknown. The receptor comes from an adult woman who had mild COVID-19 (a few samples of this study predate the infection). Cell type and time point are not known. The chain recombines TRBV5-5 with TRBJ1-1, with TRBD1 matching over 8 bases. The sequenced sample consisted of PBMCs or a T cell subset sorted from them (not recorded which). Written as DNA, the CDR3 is TGTGCCAGCAGCTGGGCAAGACAGGGGATGAACACTGAAGCTTTCTTT. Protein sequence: CASSWARQGMNTEAFF.